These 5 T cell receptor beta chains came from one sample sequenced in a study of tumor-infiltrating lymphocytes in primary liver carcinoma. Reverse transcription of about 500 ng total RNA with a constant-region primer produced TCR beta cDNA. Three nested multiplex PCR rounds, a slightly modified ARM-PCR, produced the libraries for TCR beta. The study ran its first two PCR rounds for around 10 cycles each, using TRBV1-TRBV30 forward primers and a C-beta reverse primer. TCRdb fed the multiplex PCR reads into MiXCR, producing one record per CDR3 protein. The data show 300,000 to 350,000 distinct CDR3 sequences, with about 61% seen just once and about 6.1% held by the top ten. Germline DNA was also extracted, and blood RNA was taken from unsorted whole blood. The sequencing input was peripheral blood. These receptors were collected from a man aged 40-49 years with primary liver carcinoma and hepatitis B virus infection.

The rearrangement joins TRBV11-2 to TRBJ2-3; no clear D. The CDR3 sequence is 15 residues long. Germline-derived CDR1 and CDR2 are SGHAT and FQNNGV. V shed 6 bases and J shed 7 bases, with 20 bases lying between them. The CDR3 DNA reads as TGTGCCAGCAGTTCCCCGTGGTCTGGCGGCAATACGCAGTATTTT. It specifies CASSSPWSGGNTQYF.

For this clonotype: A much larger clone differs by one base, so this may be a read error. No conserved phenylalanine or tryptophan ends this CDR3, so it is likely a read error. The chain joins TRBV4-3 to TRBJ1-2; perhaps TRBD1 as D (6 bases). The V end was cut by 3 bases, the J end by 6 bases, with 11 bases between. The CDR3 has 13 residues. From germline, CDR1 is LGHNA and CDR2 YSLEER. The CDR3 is CASSQINRDGYTI. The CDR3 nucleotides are TGCGCCAGCAGCCAGATAAACAGGGATGGCTACACCATC.

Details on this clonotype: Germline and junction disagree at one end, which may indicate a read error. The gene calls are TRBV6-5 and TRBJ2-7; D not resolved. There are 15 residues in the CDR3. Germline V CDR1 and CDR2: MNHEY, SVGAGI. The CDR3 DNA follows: TGTGCCAGTAGTTACTCCGGCAAAAACTCCTACGAGCAGTACTTC. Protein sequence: CASSYSGKNSYEQYF.

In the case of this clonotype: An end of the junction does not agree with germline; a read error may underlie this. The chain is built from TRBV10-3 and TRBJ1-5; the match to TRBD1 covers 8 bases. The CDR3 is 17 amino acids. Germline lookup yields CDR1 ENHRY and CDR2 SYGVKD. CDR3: CVISEGAGGSRNQPQHF. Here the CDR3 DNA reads TGTGTCATCAGTGAGGGGGCAGGGGGCAGTCGCAATCAGCCCCAGCATTTT.

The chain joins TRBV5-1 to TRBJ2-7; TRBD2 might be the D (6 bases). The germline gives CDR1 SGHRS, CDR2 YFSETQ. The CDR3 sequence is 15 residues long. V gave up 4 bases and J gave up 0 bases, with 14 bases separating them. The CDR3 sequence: CASSLDGGSSYEQYF. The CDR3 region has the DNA TGCGCCAGCAGCCTGGATGGGGGGAGCTCCTACGAGCAGTACTTC.